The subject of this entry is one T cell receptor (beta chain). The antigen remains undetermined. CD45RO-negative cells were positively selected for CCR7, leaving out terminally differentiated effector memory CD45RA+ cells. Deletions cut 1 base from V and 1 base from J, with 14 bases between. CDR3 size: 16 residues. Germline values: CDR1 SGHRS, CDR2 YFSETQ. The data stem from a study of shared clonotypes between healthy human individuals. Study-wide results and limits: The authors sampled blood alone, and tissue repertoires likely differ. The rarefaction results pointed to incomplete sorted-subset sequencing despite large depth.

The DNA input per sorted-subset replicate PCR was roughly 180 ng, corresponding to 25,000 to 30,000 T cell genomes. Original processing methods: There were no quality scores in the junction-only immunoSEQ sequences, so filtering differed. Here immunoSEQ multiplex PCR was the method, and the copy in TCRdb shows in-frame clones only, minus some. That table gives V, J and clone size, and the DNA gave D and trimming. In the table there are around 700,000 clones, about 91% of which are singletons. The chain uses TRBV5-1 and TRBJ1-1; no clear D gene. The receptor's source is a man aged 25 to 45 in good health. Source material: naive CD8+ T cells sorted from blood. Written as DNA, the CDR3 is TGCGCCAGCAGCTTGTATGCCCCCCCCAGGAACACTGAAGCTTTCTTT. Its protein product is CASSLYAPPRNTEAFF.